What follows is one T cell receptor beta chain and its context. Antigen: not known. Other autoimmune diseases, uncontrolled infections, pregnancy or lactation excluded patients from enrollment. Diagnoses were established from clinical symptoms, serum thyroxine, TRAb, thyroid ultrasound and orbital computed tomography. This entry belongs to a study of Graves' ophthalmopathy and Graves' hyperthyroidism. Study-wide background: No progression to ophthalmopathy over 18 months defined stable hyperthyroidism.

Amplified material comprised TCR beta CDR3 regions derived from RNA transcripts. An opening RT-PCR round employed HTBI primers and preceded a second-round multiplex PCR. TCRdb re-derived calls from the multiplex PCR reads in MiXCR, one entry per CDR3 protein. The repertoire holds around 520,000 distinct CDR3 sequences, with about 35% as singletons. CDR1 is SGHNT and CDR2 is YYREEE in the germline V gene (reference sequence). V lost 3 bases to trimming and J lost 0 bases, with 15 bases between them. The CDR3 runs to 16 residues. Study-level findings and limits: Most clonotypes expanded in thyroid above 0.001 frequency were present in blood too.

Sequencing was carried out using peripheral blood or thyroid tissue (not recorded which). The chain recombines TRBV5-4 with TRBJ1-1; D possibly corresponds to TRBD1 (5 bases). This sequence originates from an adult man with Graves' hyperthyroidism. The CDR3: CASSSKAGTVNTEAFF. The CDR3 DNA reads as TGTGCCAGCAGCTCTAAGGCGGGGACGGTGAACACTGAAGCTTTCTTT.